A single count supports the clone carrying this T cell receptor beta chain. The antigen is undetermined. Unique molecular identifiers were affixed to single, distinct cDNA molecules. MiXCR was run by TCRdb on the 5' RACE reads, yielding one entry per CDR3 protein. The table has 50,000 to 65,000 distinct CDR3 sequences, 11% seen once. The data were obtained in a study of early T cells in non-severe SARS-CoV-2 infection. About the research overall: Unpaired chains resulted from sequencing bulk RNA of unsorted whole blood.

Study outcomes and limitations: Anti-spike CD8 specificities were favored by VDJdb matching, whose results missed private and CD4 specificities.

This TCR derives from an adult who was a healthcare worker with PCR-confirmed SARS-CoV-2 infection or an uninfected control (not recorded which). The specimen was whole blood, collected at baseline.

CDR3 bases: TGTGCCTGGGGTAATCCCTACGAGCAGTACTTC. Its protein is CAWGNPYEQYF. The chain couples TRBV30 to TRBJ2-7, with D hard to call. The ends were cut back, 5 bases at V and 2 bases at J, with 7 bases in the middle. The CDR3 spans 11 residues. Germline lookup yields CDR1 GTSNPN and CDR2 SVGIG (reference sequence).